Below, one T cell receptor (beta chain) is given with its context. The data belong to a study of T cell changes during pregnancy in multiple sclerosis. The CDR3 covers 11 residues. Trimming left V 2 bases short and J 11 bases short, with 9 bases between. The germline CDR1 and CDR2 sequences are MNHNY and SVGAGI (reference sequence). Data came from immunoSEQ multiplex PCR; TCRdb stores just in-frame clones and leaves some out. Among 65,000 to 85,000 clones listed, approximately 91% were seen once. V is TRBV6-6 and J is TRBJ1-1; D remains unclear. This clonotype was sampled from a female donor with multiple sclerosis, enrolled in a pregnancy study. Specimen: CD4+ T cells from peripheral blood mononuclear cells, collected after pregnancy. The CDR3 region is CASSYTGSAFF. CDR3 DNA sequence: TGTGCCAGCAGTTACACGGGTAGCGCTTTCTTT.